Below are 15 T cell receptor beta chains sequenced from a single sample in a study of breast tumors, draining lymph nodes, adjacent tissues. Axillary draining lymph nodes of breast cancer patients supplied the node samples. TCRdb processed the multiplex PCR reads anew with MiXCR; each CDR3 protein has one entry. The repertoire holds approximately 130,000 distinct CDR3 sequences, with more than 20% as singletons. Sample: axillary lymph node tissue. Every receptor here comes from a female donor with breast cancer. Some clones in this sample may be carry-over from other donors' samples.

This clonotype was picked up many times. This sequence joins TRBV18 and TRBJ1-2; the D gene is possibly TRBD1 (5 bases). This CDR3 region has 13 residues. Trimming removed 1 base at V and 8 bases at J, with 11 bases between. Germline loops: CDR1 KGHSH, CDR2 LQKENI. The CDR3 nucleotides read TGTGCCAGCTCACCACAGACAGTTGGCGGCTACACCTTC. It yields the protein CASSPQTVGGYTF.

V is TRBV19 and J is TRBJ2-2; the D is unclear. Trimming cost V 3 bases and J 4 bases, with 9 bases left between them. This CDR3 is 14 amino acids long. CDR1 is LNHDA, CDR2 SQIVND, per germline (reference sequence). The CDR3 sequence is CASSIGWGTGELFF. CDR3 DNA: TGTGCCAGTAGTATTGGGTGGGGCACCGGGGAGCTGTTTTTT. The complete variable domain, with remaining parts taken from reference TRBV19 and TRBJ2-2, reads DGGITQSPKYLFRKEGQNVTLSCEQNLNHDAMYWYRQDPGQGLRLIYYSQIVNDFQKGDIAEGYSVSREKKESFPLTVTSAQKNPTAFYLCASSIGWGTGELFFGEGSRLTVL.

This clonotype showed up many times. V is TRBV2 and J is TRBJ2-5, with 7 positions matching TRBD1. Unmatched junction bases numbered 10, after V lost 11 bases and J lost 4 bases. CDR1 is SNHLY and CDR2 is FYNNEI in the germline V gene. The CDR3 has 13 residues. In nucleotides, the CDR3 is TGTGCCCGAACAGGGGTGAGATTAGAGACCCAGTACTTC. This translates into CARTGVRLETQYF. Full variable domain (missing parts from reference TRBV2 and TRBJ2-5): EPEVTQTPSHQVTQMGQEVILRCVPISNHLYFYWYRQILGQKVEFLVSFYNNEISEKSEIFDDQFSVERPDGSNFTLKIRSTKLEDSAMYFCARTGVRLETQYFGPGTRLLVL.

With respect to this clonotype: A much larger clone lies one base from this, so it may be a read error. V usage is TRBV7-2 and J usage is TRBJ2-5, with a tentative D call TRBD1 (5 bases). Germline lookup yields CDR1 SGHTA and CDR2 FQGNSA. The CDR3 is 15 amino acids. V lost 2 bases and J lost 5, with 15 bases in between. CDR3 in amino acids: CASSLSYGKGETQYF. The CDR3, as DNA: TGTGCCAGCAGCTTATCCTACGGAAAGGGGGAGACCCAGTACTTC. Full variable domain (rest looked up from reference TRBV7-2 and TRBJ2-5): GAGVSQSPSNKVTEKGKDVELRCDPISGHTALYWYRQSLGQGLEFLIYFQGNSAPDKSGLPSDRFSAERTGGSVSTLTIQRTQQEDSAVYLCASSLSYGKGETQYFGPGTRLLVL.

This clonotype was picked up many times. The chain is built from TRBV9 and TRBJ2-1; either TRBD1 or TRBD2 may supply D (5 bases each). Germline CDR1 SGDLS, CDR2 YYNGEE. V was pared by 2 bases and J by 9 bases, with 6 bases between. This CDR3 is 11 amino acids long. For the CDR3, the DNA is TGTGCCAGCAGCGTGGGGACTGAGCAGTTCTTC. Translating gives CASSVGTEQFF.

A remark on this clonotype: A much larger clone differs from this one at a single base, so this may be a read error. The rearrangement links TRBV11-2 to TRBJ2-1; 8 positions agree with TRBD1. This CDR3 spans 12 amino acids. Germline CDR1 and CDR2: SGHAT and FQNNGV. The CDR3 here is CAGRRQGSEQFF. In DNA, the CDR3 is TGTGCCGGCAGGAGACAGGGGAGTGAGCAGTTCTTC. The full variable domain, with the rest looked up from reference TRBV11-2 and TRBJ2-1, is EAGVAQSPRYKIIEKRQSVAFWCNPISGHATLYWYQQILGQGPKLLIQFQNNGVVDDSQLPKDRFSAERLKGVDSTLKIQPAKLEDSAVYLCAGRRQGSEQFFGPGTRLTVL.

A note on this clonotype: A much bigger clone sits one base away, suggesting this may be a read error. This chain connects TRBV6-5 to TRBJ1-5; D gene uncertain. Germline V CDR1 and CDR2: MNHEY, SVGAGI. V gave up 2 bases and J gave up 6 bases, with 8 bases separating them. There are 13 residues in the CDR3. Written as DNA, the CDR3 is TGTGCCAGCAGTTACACGCGCAGTCAGCCCCAGCATTTT. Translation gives CASSYTRSQPQHF.

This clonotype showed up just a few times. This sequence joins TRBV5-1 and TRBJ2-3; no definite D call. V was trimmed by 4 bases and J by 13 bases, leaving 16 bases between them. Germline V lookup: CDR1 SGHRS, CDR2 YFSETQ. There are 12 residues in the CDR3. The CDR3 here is CASSLPGSEEYF. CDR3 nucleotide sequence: TGCGCCAGCAGCCTACCGGGTTCCGAGGAGTATTTT.

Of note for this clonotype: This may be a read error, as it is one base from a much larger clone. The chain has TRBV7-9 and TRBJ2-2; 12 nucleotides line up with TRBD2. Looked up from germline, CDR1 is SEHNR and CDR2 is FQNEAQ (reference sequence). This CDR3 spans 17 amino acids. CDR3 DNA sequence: TGTGCCAGCAGCAGACTAGCGGGAGTAGAGAACACCGGGGAGCCGTTTTTT. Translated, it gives CASSRLAGVENTGEPFF.

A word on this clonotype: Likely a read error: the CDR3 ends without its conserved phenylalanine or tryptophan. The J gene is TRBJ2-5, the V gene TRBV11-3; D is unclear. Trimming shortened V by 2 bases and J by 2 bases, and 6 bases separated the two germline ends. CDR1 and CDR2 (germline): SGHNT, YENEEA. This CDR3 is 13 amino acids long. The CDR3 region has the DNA TGTGCCAGCAGCTTAACGAGGCAAGAGACCCAGTACCTC. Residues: CASSLTRQETQYL.

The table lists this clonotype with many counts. This chain's CDR3 is CSARALVGLRIYEQYF. DNA of the CDR3: TGCAGTGCTAGAGCTCTCGTGGGACTCAGGATTTACGAGCAGTACTTC. V and J are TRBV20-1 and TRBJ2-7, with a possible D match to TRBD2 (6 bases). The CDR3 covers 16 residues. V dropped 1 base and J dropped 4 bases, with 20 bases sitting between them. Germline loops: CDR1 DFQATT, CDR2 SNEGSKA (reference sequence).

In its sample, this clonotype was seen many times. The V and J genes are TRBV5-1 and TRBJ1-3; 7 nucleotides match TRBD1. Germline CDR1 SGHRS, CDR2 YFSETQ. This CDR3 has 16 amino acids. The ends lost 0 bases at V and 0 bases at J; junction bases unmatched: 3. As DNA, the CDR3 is TGCGCCAGCAGCTTGGAAGGGGGCACCTCTGGAAACACCATATATTTT. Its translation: CASSLEGGTSGNTIYF. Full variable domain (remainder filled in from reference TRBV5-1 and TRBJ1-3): KAGVTQTPRYLIKTRGQQVTLSCSPISGHRSVSWYQQTPGQGLQFLFEYFSETQRNKGNFPGRFSGRQFSNSRSEMNVSTLELGDSALYLCASSLEGGTSGNTIYFGEGSWLTVV.

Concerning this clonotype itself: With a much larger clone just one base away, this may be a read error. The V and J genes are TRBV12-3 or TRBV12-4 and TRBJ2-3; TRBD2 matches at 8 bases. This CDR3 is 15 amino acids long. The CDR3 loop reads CASSLASGYTDAQYF. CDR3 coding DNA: TGTGCCAGCAGTTTGGCTAGCGGGTACACAGATGCGCAGTATTTT.

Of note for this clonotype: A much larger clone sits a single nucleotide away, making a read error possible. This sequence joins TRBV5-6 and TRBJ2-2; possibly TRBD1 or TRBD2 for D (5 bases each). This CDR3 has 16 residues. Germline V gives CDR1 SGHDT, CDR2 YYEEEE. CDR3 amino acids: CASSLVDSSNTGELSF. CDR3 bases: TGTGCCAGCAGCTTGGTTGACAGCTCGAACACCGGGGAGCTGTCTTTT.

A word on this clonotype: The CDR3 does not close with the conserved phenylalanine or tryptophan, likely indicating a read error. In DNA form, the CDR3 reads TGTGCCAGCTCACCGCCGACAGGGAGGGAGACCCAGTACCTC. Translated: CASSPPTGRETQYL. V usage is TRBV18 and J usage is TRBJ2-5, with D perhaps TRBD1 (7 bases). Germline CDR1 and CDR2: KGHSH and LQKENI. Trimming took off 3 bases at V and 5 bases at J, with 13 bases between the two ends. The CDR3 sequence is 14 residues long.